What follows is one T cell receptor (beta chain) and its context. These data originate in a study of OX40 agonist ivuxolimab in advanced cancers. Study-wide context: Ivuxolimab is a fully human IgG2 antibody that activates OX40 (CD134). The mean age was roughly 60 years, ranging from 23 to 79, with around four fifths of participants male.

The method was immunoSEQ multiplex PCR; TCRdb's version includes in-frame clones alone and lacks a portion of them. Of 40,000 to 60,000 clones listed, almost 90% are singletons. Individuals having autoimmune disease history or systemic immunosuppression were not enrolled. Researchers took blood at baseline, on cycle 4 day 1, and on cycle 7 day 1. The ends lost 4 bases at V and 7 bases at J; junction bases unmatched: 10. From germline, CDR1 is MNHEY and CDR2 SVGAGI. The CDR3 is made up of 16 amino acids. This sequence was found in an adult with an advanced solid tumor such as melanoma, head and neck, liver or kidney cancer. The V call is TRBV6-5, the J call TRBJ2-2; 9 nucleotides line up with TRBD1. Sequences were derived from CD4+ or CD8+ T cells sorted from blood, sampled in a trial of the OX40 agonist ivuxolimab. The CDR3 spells CASSLTGGRVGGELFF. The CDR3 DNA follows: TGTGCCAGCAGTTTGACAGGGGGACGAGTGGGCGGGGAGCTGTTTTTT.